The rows below give T cell receptor beta chains drawn from one sample of a study of blood T cell repertoires in COVID-19. Measured with immunoSEQ multiplex PCR; TCRdb has only the in-frame clones, and not every one. The table has roughly 88,000 clones, about 89% seen once. Sequencing was performed on peripheral blood. Every receptor here comes from a woman in her forties or fifties in a cohort sampled during active COVID-19. The CDR3 runs from the conserved cysteine through the conserved F or W. Fields, in order: V gene, D gene, clone size, J gene, CDR3 DNA, CDR3 protein. The D gene is left open where the match is weak. Some rows have no size entry. The others give once, few or many, or a class for an expanded clone.

V: TRBV18; D: NA; size: NA; J: TRBJ2-6; DNA: TGTGCCAGCTCACCCCGGATCCATGGCGGGGTTAGCTCTGGGGCCAACGTCCTGACTTTC; CDR3: CASSPRIHGGVSSGANVLTF
V: TRBV28; D: NA; size: NA; J: TRBJ2-7; DNA: TGTGCCAGCAGTTTATCCCAAAAAACCTACGAGCAGTACTTC; CDR3: CASSLSQKTYEQYF
V: TRBV7-8; D: TRBD1; size: NA; J: TRBJ1-1; DNA: TGTGCCAGCAGCCGAGGACAGGGGACCACTGAAGCTTTCTTT; CDR3: CASSRGQGTTEAFF
V: TRBV5-1; D: TRBD1; size: NA; J: TRBJ1-1; DNA: TGCGCCAGCAGCTTACCGACAGGGGCGAACACTGAAGCTTTCTTT; CDR3: CASSLPTGANTEAFF
V: TRBV5-1; D: TRBD2; size: NA; J: TRBJ2-3; DNA: TGCGCCAGCAGCTCGGGACTAGGAATCGATACGCAGTATTTT; CDR3: CASSSGLGIDTQYF
V: TRBV7-3; D: TRBD1; size: NA; J: TRBJ1-6; DNA: TGTGCCAGCAGCTTAAGCGGGACAGCGGATTCACCCCTCCACTTT; CDR3: CASSLSGTADSPLHF
V: TRBV5-1; D: NA; size: NA; J: TRBJ1-1; DNA: TGCGCCAGCAGCTTGGGAGGAGCGAACACTGAAGCTTTCTTT; CDR3: CASSLGGANTEAFF
V: TRBV28; D: NA; size: NA; J: TRBJ1-2; DNA: TGTGCCAGCAGTTCTCCGGGACAAAGTTATGGCTACACCTTC; CDR3: CASSSPGQSYGYTF
V: TRBV9; D: TRBD2; size: NA; J: TRBJ2-1; DNA: TGTGCCAGCAGCGTAGAAAGCGGGATGGGCAATGAGCAGTTCTTC; CDR3: CASSVESGMGNEQFF
V: TRBV6-1; D: NA; size: NA; J: TRBJ2-5; DNA: TGTGCCAGCAGTGAACCCCCATTGGAGACCCAGTACTTC; CDR3: CASSEPPLETQYF
V: TRBV18; D: TRBD1; size: once; J: TRBJ1-1; DNA: TGTGCCAGCTCACCAGCGGACAGGGGATTGGGGACTGAAGCTTTCTTT; CDR3: CASSPADRGLGTEAFF
V: TRBV25-1; D: NA; size: NA; J: TRBJ2-2; DNA: TGTGCCAGCTTTCAAGGACATAACCACACCGGGGAGCTGTTTTTT; CDR3: CASFQGHNHTGELFF
V: TRBV3-1/TRBV3-2; D: NA; size: NA; J: TRBJ1-2; DNA: TGTGCCAGCAGCCAACAGGGGTTCTATGGCTACACCTTC; CDR3: CASSQQGFYGYTF
V: TRBV7-3; D: NA; size: NA; J: TRBJ1-1; DNA: TGTGCCAGCAGCTCCGGACAGCTAAACACTGAAGCTTTCTTT; CDR3: CASSSGQLNTEAFF
V: TRBV6-4; D: TRBD1; size: NA; J: TRBJ1-1; DNA: TGTGCCAGCAGTGCCCAGGGGGACACTGAAGCTTTCTTT; CDR3: CASSAQGDTEAFF
V: TRBV5-1; D: NA; size: NA; J: TRBJ2-3; DNA: TGCGCCAGCAGCTTGGGGCCCGGGAGCACAGATACGCAGTATTTT; CDR3: CASSLGPGSTDTQYF
V: TRBV3-1/TRBV3-2; D: NA; size: NA; J: TRBJ2-5; DNA: TGTGCCAGCAGACCAGCCAAGATACTCCAGGGGGAGACCCAGTACTTC; CDR3: CASRPAKILQGETQYF
V: TRBV7-9; D: NA; size: NA; J: TRBJ2-3; DNA: TGTGCCAGCAGCTCCCGGGGAGGCCTGTATTTT; CDR3: CASSSRGGLYF
V: TRBV7-9; D: NA; size: NA; J: TRBJ2-3; DNA: TGTGCCAGCAGCTTAGGGGCCAGATCAGATACGCAGTATTTT; CDR3: CASSLGARSDTQYF
V: TRBV27; D: TRBD1; size: NA; J: TRBJ1-4; DNA: TGTGCCAGCAGGGAGGACAGGGAAAATGAAAAACTGTTTTTT; CDR3: CASREDRENEKLFF
V: TRBV7-9; D: TRBD2; size: NA; J: TRBJ2-1; DNA: TGTGCCAGCAGTCCACTAGCGGGAGAAGATAGCTCCTGCTTCTTC; CDR3: CASSPLAGEDSSCFF
V: TRBV18; D: TRBD2; size: NA; J: TRBJ2-3; DNA: TGTGCCAGCTCACCAGGACTAGCGGGAGTTGCCGCGGCAGATACGCAGTATTTT; CDR3: CASSPGLAGVAAADTQYF
V: TRBV18; D: TRBD1; size: NA; J: TRBJ1-1; DNA: TGTGCCAGCTCACTAGCCAGGGACAGGGGCCGAACTGAAGCTTTCTTT; CDR3: CASSLARDRGRTEAFF
V: TRBV5-6; D: TRBD2; size: NA; J: TRBJ2-1; DNA: TGTGCCAGCAGCATCTTACTAGCGGTCTCCTACAATGAGCAGTTCTTC; CDR3: CASSILLAVSYNEQFF
V: TRBV9; D: TRBD1; size: NA; J: TRBJ1-2; DNA: TGTGCCAGCAGCGCGGGACAGTCGAACTATGGCTACACCTTC; CDR3: CASSAGQSNYGYTF
V: TRBV5-1; D: NA; size: NA; J: TRBJ2-1; DNA: TGCGCCAGCAGCTTGGGCTCCTTCCGAGACACCGACAATGAGCAGTTCTTC; CDR3: CASSLGSFRDTDNEQFF
V: TRBV27; D: TRBD1; size: few; J: TRBJ2-2; DNA: TGTGCCAGCAGTTTCGGGACAGTTTTGACCGGGGAGCTGTTTTTT; CDR3: CASSFGTVLTGELFF
V: TRBV5-4; D: NA; size: NA; J: TRBJ1-4; DNA: TGTGCCAGCAGCTTGTCTCCGAGAACTAATGAAAAACTGTTTTTT; CDR3: CASSLSPRTNEKLFF
V: TRBV5-1; D: NA; size: NA; J: TRBJ1-4; DNA: TGCGCCAGCAGTCCCGGGGGGGCTAATGAAAAACTGTTTTTT; CDR3: CASSPGGANEKLFF
V: TRBV4-2; D: NA; size: few; J: TRBJ1-1; DNA: TGTGCCAGCAGCCAAAGTATGTCTAGGAACACTGAAGCTTTCTTT; CDR3: CASSQSMSRNTEAFF
V: TRBV6-2/TRBV6-3; D: NA; size: few; J: TRBJ1-2; DNA: TGTGCCAGCAGTTACCGGGGGGGACTTGGCTACACCTTC; CDR3: CASSYRGGLGYTF
V: TRBV5-1; D: NA; size: NA; J: TRBJ1-2; DNA: TGCGCCAGCAGGTCGGGCTGGGGCCCTCTCGATGGCTACACCTTC; CDR3: CASRSGWGPLDGYTF
V: TRBV7-9; D: NA; size: NA; J: TRBJ2-3; DNA: TGTGCCAGCAGTTACAGACAGAGCACAGATACGCAGTATTTT; CDR3: CASSYRQSTDTQYF
V: TRBV5-8; D: NA; size: NA; J: TRBJ1-2; DNA: TGTGCCAGCAGCTTGGGTGGTGGGGAGAGCTATGGCTACACCTTC; CDR3: CASSLGGGESYGYTF
V: TRBV2; D: NA; size: NA; J: TRBJ1-2; DNA: TGTGCCAGCAGTACCAGGCCCGCCACCCCGAGGGAAGGCTACACCTTC; CDR3: CASSTRPATPREGYTF
V: TRBV5-1; D: NA; size: NA; J: TRBJ2-7; DNA: TGCGCCAGCAGCTTGTCCCAGGAACGCGAGCAGTACTTC; CDR3: CASSLSQEREQYF
V: TRBV15; D: NA; size: NA; J: TRBJ1-1; DNA: TGTGCCACCAGCAGAGATGGGGGGGTCTTGAACACTGAAGCTTTCTTT; CDR3: CATSRDGGVLNTEAFF
V: TRBV7-3; D: NA; size: once; J: TRBJ2-1; DNA: TGTGCCAGCAGCCGGGGATCAGGGCAGTTCTTC; CDR3: CASSRGSGQFF
V: TRBV24-1; D: NA; size: NA; J: TRBJ2-1; DNA: TGTGCCACCAGTACTACAGGGAACAATGAGCAGTTCTTC; CDR3: CATSTTGNNEQFF